The next 10 T cell receptor beta chains were all read from a single sample in a study of cytomegalovirus exposure and HLA in healthy donors. Both 60 Vbeta primers and 13 Jbeta primers went into the PCR. Generated by immunoSEQ multiplex PCR, the TCRdb table keeps only in-frame clones and is missing some. This sample carries 150,000 or so clones, 75% of them seen once, and the ten largest clones take around 2.4%. The sample taken for sequencing was PBMCs. The receptors originated from a female donor in good health and CMV-seronegative.

This chain joins TRBV11-2 and TRBJ2-5; D possibly corresponds to TRBD1 (6 bases). This CDR3 contains 15 residues. Germline loops: CDR1 SGHAT, CDR2 FQNNGV. The V end was cut by 0 bases, the J end by 1 base, with 9 bases between. CDR3 amino acids: CASSLDRTAQETQYF. The DNA of the CDR3 is TGTGCCAGCAGCTTAGACCGGACAGCCCAAGAGACCCAGTACTTC.

V and J are TRBV11-3 and TRBJ2-5; 9 bases line up with TRBD1. The CDR3 runs to 15 residues. Trimming removed 6 bases from V and 3 bases from J; junction bases left unmatched: 8. The germline V gene has CDR1 SGHNT and CDR2 YENEEA. The DNA of the CDR3 is TGTGCCAGCAGTCCCGGGACAGGGAGAAAAGAGACCCAGTACTTC. This translates into CASSPGTGRKETQYF. The full variable domain, with the rest looked up from reference TRBV11-3 and TRBJ2-5, is EAGVVQSPRYKIIEKKQPVAFWCNPISGHNTLYWYLQNLGQGPELLIRYENEEAVDDSQLPKDRFSAERLKGVDSTLKIQPAELGDSAVYLCASSPGTGRKETQYFGPGTRLLVL.

V usage is TRBV5-6 and J usage is TRBJ1-2; 7 nucleotides match TRBD1. V trimming: 4 bases; J trimming: 4 bases; junction bases outside the gene matches: 16. The CDR3 is 17 residues long. Germline values: CDR1 SGHDT, CDR2 YYEEEE. CDR3 sequence: CASSRIRFGTDSYGYTF. The CDR3 region has the DNA TGTGCCAGCAGCCGGATAAGGTTCGGGACAGACAGCTATGGCTACACCTTC.

CDR3 DNA: TGCGCCAGCAGCCTCCAGGGTTGGGATGAGCAGTTCTTC. It translates to CASSLQGWDEQFF. The gene calls are TRBV4-1 and TRBJ2-1; the D gene is possibly TRBD1 (5 bases). Trimming stripped 4 bases from V and 8 bases from J, with 12 bases between. This CDR3 region has 13 residues. The germline V gene has CDR1 MGHRA and CDR2 YSYEKL.

In its sample, this clone was seen once. The rearrangement links TRBV9 to TRBJ2-2; 7 bases map to TRBD1. V lost 4 bases and J lost 10; bases outside the gene matches: 16. The CDR3 totals 16 residues. The V gene's germline CDR1 is SGDLS and CDR2 YYNGEE. CDR3 amino acids: CASSSTSDRLGEELFF. CDR3 DNA: TGTGCCAGCAGCTCTACCTCGGACAGGCTGGGAGAGGAGCTGTTTTTT.

CDR3 protein: CASSAGTSGTDTQYF. In DNA form, the CDR3 reads TGTGCCAGCAGCGCCGGGACTAGCGGCACAGATACGCAGTATTTT. This chain joins TRBV9 and TRBJ2-3; the match to TRBD2 covers 10 bases. Trimming at V came to 3 bases and at J to 1 base, leaving 2 bases not matched to a gene. Germline values: CDR1 SGDLS, CDR2 YYNGEE. This CDR3 is built from 15 residues. Full variable domain (outside the CDR3, taken from reference TRBV9 and TRBJ2-3): DSGVTQTPKHLITATGQRVTLRCSPRSGDLSVYWYQQSLDQGLQFLIQYYNGEERAKGNILERFSAQQFPDLHSELNLSSLELGDSALYFCASSAGTSGTDTQYFGPGTRLTVL.

V is TRBV19 and J is TRBJ1-4; 9 bases are shared with TRBD1. CDR1 is LNHDA and CDR2 is SQIVND in the germline V gene (reference sequence). Trimming took 4 bases from V and 8 from J; bases not matched to a gene: 11. This CDR3 region has 16 residues. CDR3 protein: CASSSSRGQGQEKLFF. CDR3 nucleotide sequence: TGTGCCAGTAGTAGCTCCCGTGGACAGGGGCAGGAAAAACTGTTTTTT.

The chain couples TRBV11-3 to TRBJ2-2; a possible D gene is TRBD2 (5 bases). Germline V gene lookup returns CDR1 SGHNT and CDR2 YENEEA. There are 13 residues in the CDR3. Trimming pared 5 bases from V and 7 bases from J, leaving 11 bases between. CDR3 nucleotide sequence: TGTGCCAGCAGCGAGACCGGGGTCGGGGAGCTGTTTTTT. Its translation: CASSETGVGELFF.

This clone was counted between two and nine times. The rearrangement uses TRBV6-1 and TRBJ2-3, with 8 bases matching TRBD2. The CDR3 consists of 16 residues. V dropped 2 bases and J dropped 2; count of bases not matched to a gene: 6. From germline, CDR1 is MNHNS and CDR2 SASEGT. The CDR3 nucleotides are TGTGCCAGCAGTGAACGGGGGGGAGTCTCCACAGATACGCAGTATTTT. Protein: CASSERGGVSTDTQYF.

The chain carries TRBV2 and TRBJ2-3; 7 positions match TRBD1. V shed 1 base and J 5 bases; nucleotides not matched to a gene: 0. This CDR3 comprises 13 residues. Looked up from germline, CDR1 is SNHLY and CDR2 is FYNNEI. This CDR3 reads CASSEDRGDTQYF. CDR3 in DNA: TGTGCCAGCAGTGAAGACAGGGGAGATACGCAGTATTTT. The whole variable domain, remainder taken from reference TRBV2 and TRBJ2-3, is EPEVTQTPSHQVTQMGQEVILRCVPISNHLYFYWYRQILGQKVEFLVSFYNNEISEKSEIFDDQFSVERPDGSNFTLKIRSTKLEDSAMYFCASSEDRGDTQYFGPGTRLTVL.